One TCR beta chain is described in this entry. The data originate from a study of blood T cell repertoires in COVID-19. On the study more broadly: The United States, Italy and Spain provided the acute and convalescent COVID-19 samples. The cDNA or gDNA used as material had been derived from T cells, B-cell-depleted T cells, or PBMCs.

Authors' processing steps: How many nucleated cells were present was estimated from reference gene primer amplification. Profiling relied on immunoSEQ multiplex PCR, and the TCRdb table lists in-frame clones only, not all of them. V, J and clone size are taken as reported in that table, and D and trimming were inferred from the DNA itself. The table records about 170,000 clones, over 65% of them present only once. The sequence derives from an elderly woman with acute or convalescent COVID-19. Sequencing was done on a sample of peripheral blood.

This CDR3 is CASSEFGRGETEAFF. The CDR3 DNA reads TGTGCCAGCAGTGAATTTGGCAGGGGGGAAACTGAAGCTTTCTTT. This chain connects TRBV25-1 to TRBJ1-1, with 7 bases identical to TRBD1. CDR1 and CDR2 (germline): MGHDK, SYGVNS. CDR3 length: 15 amino acids. The junction had 7 bases not matched to a gene; V was cut back by 1 base and J by 5 bases.